These 32 T cell receptor beta chains were sequenced from one sample in a study of T cell changes during pregnancy in multiple sclerosis. Some clones are missing from TCRdb's copy, which holds only in-frame ones; the method was immunoSEQ multiplex PCR. This sample carries about 30,000 clones, about 92% of them seen once, and the ten largest clones take around 0.39%. The input for sequencing was CD4+ T cells from peripheral blood mononuclear cells, taken after pregnancy. The receptors originated from a female donor with multiple sclerosis, enrolled in a pregnancy study.

V and J are TRBV30 and TRBJ2-7; D might be TRBD2 (5 bases). Germline V gene sequence: CDR1 GTSNPN, CDR2 SVGIG (reference sequence). The CDR3 totals 14 residues. V lost 2 bases, J lost 1 base, and 12 bases lay in between. CDR3 sequence: CAWSRGPNSYEQYF. The CDR3 nucleotides are TGTGCCTGGAGTCGGGGTCCAAATTCCTACGAGCAGTACTTC.

This clone came up once. The chain is built from TRBV7-8 and TRBJ1-3; weak D call: TRBD1 (5 bases). The CDR3 runs to 16 residues. V was trimmed by 0 bases and J by 0 bases, leaving 9 bases between them. The germline CDR1 and CDR2 sequences are SGHVS and FQNEAQ. The CDR3 here is CASSLARTLSGNTIYF. The CDR3 coding sequence is TGTGCCAGCAGCTTAGCTCGGACACTCTCTGGAAACACCATATATTTT. Full variable domain (rest looked up from reference TRBV7-8 and TRBJ1-3): GAGVSQSPRYKVAKRGQDVALRCDPISGHVSLFWYQQALGQGPEFLTYFQNEAQLDKSGLPSDRFFAERPEGSVSTLKIQRTQQEDSAVYLCASSLARTLSGNTIYFGEGSWLTVV.

The CDR3 region has the DNA TGTGCCAGCAGCGAAGTACAGGGGATGGCTTTCTTT. This encodes CASSEVQGMAFF. This chain links TRBV6-5 with TRBJ1-1, with 7 nucleotides matching TRBD1. Losses at the gene ends were 6 bases for V and 11 bases for J; bases not matched to a gene: 9. CDR1 is MNHEY, CDR2 SVGAGI, per germline. This CDR3 is built from 12 residues.

The chain recombines TRBV29-1 with TRBJ1-4; the match to TRBD1 covers 10 bases. The germline V gene has CDR1 SQVTM and CDR2 ANQGSEA. J was trimmed by 8 bases and V by 4 bases; bases with no gene match: 4. The CDR3 is 13 residues long. The CDR3 region has the DNA TGCAGCGTTGGGGACAGGGGTAACGAAAAACTGTTTTTT. It is translated as CSVGDRGNEKLFF.

This chain links TRBV19 with TRBJ2-5, with a possible D match to TRBD2 (5 bases). Trimming cost V 8 bases and J 4 bases, with 5 bases left between them. Per the germline V gene, CDR1 is LNHDA and CDR2 is SQIVND (reference sequence). The CDR3 sequence is 10 residues long. The CDR3 loop reads CASRGETQYF. CDR3 DNA: TGTGCCAGTCGGGGAGAGACCCAGTACTTC.

The chain has TRBV6-1 and TRBJ2-7, with 8 positions matching TRBD1. V lost 8 bases, J lost 1 base, and 7 bases stayed unmatched. The germline V gene encodes CDR1 MNHNS and CDR2 SASEGT. The CDR3 consists of 14 residues. The CDR3 spells CASGRQGPSYEQYF. The CDR3 DNA sequence: TGTGCCAGCGGGAGACAGGGGCCTTCCTACGAGCAGTACTTC.

This chain links TRBV30 with TRBJ2-7, with 7 positions matching TRBD2. Germline CDR1 reads GTSNPN; CDR2 reads SVGIG (reference sequence). This CDR3 is 14 amino acids long. V was clipped by 4 bases and J by 0 bases; unmatched bases: 6. CDR3 nucleotide sequence: TGTGCCTGGAAAGTACGGGAGGACTCCTACGAGCAGTACTTC. It specifies CAWKVREDSYEQYF.

The CDR3 DNA sequence: TGTGCCAGCAGTGCGCACAGGACAGGGGCTACTGGAAACACCATATATTTT. It translates to CASSAHRTGATGNTIYF. The gene calls are TRBV6-1 and TRBJ1-3; 9 positions agree with TRBD1. Losses at the gene ends were 4 bases for V and 2 bases for J; bases not matched to a gene: 9. The germline V gene has CDR1 MNHNS and CDR2 SASEGT. This CDR3 has 17 residues.

The chain has TRBV7-8 and TRBJ1-6, with D hard to call. CDR3 length: 15 amino acids. V was cut by 1 base and J by 6 bases, with 10 bases left in between. Germline-derived CDR1 and CDR2 are SGHVS and FQNEAQ. The CDR3 here is CASSLDRLLNSPLHF. The CDR3, as DNA: TGTGCCAGCAGCTTAGACAGATTGCTTAATTCACCCCTCCACTTT. Filled out from reference TRBV7-8 and TRBJ1-6, the complete variable domain reads GAGVSQSPRYKVAKRGQDVALRCDPISGHVSLFWYQQALGQGPEFLTYFQNEAQLDKSGLPSDRFFAERPEGSVSTLKIQRTQQEDSAVYLCASSLDRLLNSPLHFGNGTRLTVT.

CDR3 amino acids: CASSISGGAGNQPQHF. In DNA, the CDR3 is TGTGCCAGTAGTATTTCGGGGGGGGCCGGCAATCAGCCCCAGCATTTT. This rearrangement joins TRBV19 to TRBJ1-5; perhaps TRBD1 as D (6 bases). Germline values: CDR1 LNHDA, CDR2 SQIVND (reference sequence). The CDR3 has 16 amino acids. Trimming removed 3 bases from V and 2 bases from J, with 14 bases in between. The whole variable domain, filled in from reference TRBV19 and TRBJ1-5, reads DGGITQSPKYLFRKEGQNVTLSCEQNLNHDAMYWYRQDPGQGLRLIYYSQIVNDFQKGDIAEGYSVSREKKESFPLTVTSAQKNPTAFYLCASSISGGAGNQPQHFGDGTRLSIL.

The chain couples TRBV4-2 to TRBJ2-5, with D possibly being TRBD2 (7 bases). This CDR3 is 16 amino acids long. Trimming removed 1 base from V and 4 bases from J, with 16 bases in between. Germline V gives CDR1 LGHNA, CDR2 YNFKEQ. CDR3 sequence (DNA): TGTGCCAGCAGCCAAGGCGATTCCGGGGGGCGAGAGACCCAGTACTTC. This translates into CASSQGDSGGRETQYF.

The chain employs TRBV15 and TRBJ1-2, with D maybe TRBD1 (5 bases). The CDR3 covers 15 residues. The germline CDR1 and CDR2 sequences are LNHNV and YYDKDF (reference sequence). The V gene lost 0 bases and the J gene lost 4 bases, with 12 bases spanning the gap. CDR3 coding DNA: TGTGCCACCAGCAGAGAAATCGGGGGATTCTATGGCTACACCTTC. Translation gives CATSREIGGFYGYTF.

The chain uses TRBV6-5 and TRBJ2-7; a possible D gene is TRBD1 (5 bases). The germline V gene has CDR1 MNHEY and CDR2 SVGAGI. Trimming shortened V by 6 bases and J by 2 bases, and 14 bases separated the two germline ends. The CDR3 totals 14 residues. DNA for the CDR3: TGTGCCAGCAGCCAACCCGGACACACCTACGAGCAGTACTTC. Protein sequence: CASSQPGHTYEQYF.

The J gene is TRBJ1-5, the V gene TRBV2, with D possibly TRBD1 on 5 matching bases. The CDR3 is 15 residues long. Germline V lookup: CDR1 SNHLY, CDR2 FYNNEI. Trimming removed 7 bases from V and 0 bases from J, with 13 bases in between. The CDR3, as DNA: TGTGCCAGCAATATCCAGGGTTTTAGCAATCAGCCCCAGCATTTT. Protein product: CASNIQGFSNQPQHF.

This clone appeared once. V gene TRBV2 combines with J gene TRBJ1-6, with TRBD1 as a possible D gene (6 bases). The CDR3 runs 15 residues. V gave up 4 bases and J gave up 5 bases, with 12 bases separating them. In germline, CDR1 is SNHLY, CDR2 FYNNEI. This CDR3 reads CASSAQGSDNSPLHF. The DNA for the CDR3 is TGTGCCAGCAGTGCCCAGGGGTCGGATAATTCACCCCTCCACTTT.

The chain has TRBV29-1 and TRBJ2-1; D is perhaps TRBD2 (6 bases). The CDR3 spans 12 residues. Trimming took off 7 bases at V and 5 bases at J, with 12 bases between the two ends. Germline lookup yields CDR1 SQVTM and CDR2 ANQGSEA. The CDR3: CSGRASHNEQFF. The CDR3 bases are TGCAGCGGGAGGGCATCCCACAATGAGCAGTTCTTC.

The chain couples TRBV9 to TRBJ2-3; a weak D match, TRBD2 (6 bases). The CDR3 runs to 15 residues. Per germline, CDR1 SGDLS and CDR2 YYNGEE. Between the trimmed V and J ends, which lost 4 bases and 0 bases, there was a span of 12 bases. The DNA for the CDR3 is TGTGCCAGCAGCCTGATCGGGACTAGCACAGATACGCAGTATTTT. Protein sequence: CASSLIGTSTDTQYF.

V is TRBV28 and J is TRBJ2-1; perhaps TRBD2 as D (6 bases). This CDR3 is built from 14 residues. CDR1 is MDHEN, CDR2 SYDVKM, per germline. Trimming removed 6 bases from V and 4 bases from J, with 13 bases in between. The CDR3 sequence is CASSPGDGYNEQFF. CDR3 bases: TGTGCCAGCAGCCCGGGGGACGGTTACAATGAGCAGTTCTTC.

The chain employs TRBV7-9 and TRBJ1-6; the D gene is possibly TRBD1 (6 bases). Germline values: CDR1 SEHNR, CDR2 FQNEAQ (reference sequence). Trimming removed 10 bases from V and 6 bases from J, with 13 bases in between. CDR3 length: 13 amino acids. DNA of the CDR3: TGTGCCACACAGGGCCGCTCTAATTCACCCCTCCACTTT. Its protein product is CATQGRSNSPLHF.

The V call is TRBV27, the J call TRBJ2-3; D gene ambiguous. The CDR3 consists of 14 residues. V was trimmed by 4 bases and J by 2 bases, leaving 10 bases between them. CDR1 and CDR2 from the germline V gene are MNHEY and SMNVEV (reference sequence). CDR3 loop: CASSSPIHTDTQYF. CDR3 DNA sequence: TGTGCCAGCAGTTCCCCCATCCACACAGATACGCAGTATTTT.

The gene calls are TRBV2 and TRBJ1-1; possibly TRBD1 for D (5 bases). This CDR3 region has 15 residues. V was shortened by 3 bases and J by 4 bases, with 15 bases between the two germline ends. Germline V gene sequence: CDR1 SNHLY, CDR2 FYNNEI. The CDR3 DNA is TGTGCCAGCAGTGAGTCTCCAGGGATGTTCACTGAAGCTTTCTTT. Translating it yields CASSESPGMFTEAFF.

V and J are TRBV5-5 and TRBJ2-1; 12 bases map to TRBD2. Trimming at V came to 5 bases and at J to 8 bases, leaving 2 bases not matched to a gene. CDR3 length: 13 residues. Germline CDR1 reads SGHKS; CDR2 reads YYEKEE (reference sequence). Written as DNA, the CDR3 is TGTGCCAGCAGTTGGACTAGCGGGGATGAGCAGTTCTTC. Translated: CASSWTSGDEQFF.

This chain uses TRBV7-2 with TRBJ2-3; 7 nucleotides align to TRBD1. Germline loops: CDR1 SGHTA, CDR2 FQGNSA. Trimming took 6 bases from V and 4 from J; bases not matched to a gene: 7. This CDR3 has 14 amino acids. Here the CDR3 reads CASSRDRVADTQYF. The DNA for the CDR3 is TGTGCCAGCAGTCGTGACAGGGTGGCAGATACGCAGTATTTT.

The rearrangement links TRBV9 to TRBJ2-2, with 7 bases identical to TRBD1. V trimming: 3 bases; J trimming: 7 bases; junction bases outside the gene matches: 9. The CDR3 is made up of 15 amino acids. Germline CDR1 and CDR2: SGDLS and YYNGEE. The CDR3 here is CASSARQGMVGELFF. CDR3 nucleotide sequence: TGTGCCAGCAGCGCCAGACAGGGAATGGTCGGGGAGCTGTTTTTT.

This sequence joins TRBV10-1 and TRBJ1-4; 7 bases map to TRBD1. Germline V gene lookup returns CDR1 WNHNN and CDR2 SYGVQD (reference sequence). The CDR3 extends over 15 amino acids. The J segment lost 4 bases and the V segment lost 3 bases, leaving 5 bases of the junction unmatched. CDR3: CASSDMAGGNEKLFF. The CDR3 region has the DNA TGCGCCAGCAGTGATATGGCAGGGGGTAATGAAAAACTGTTTTTT.

The V and J genes are TRBV6-1 and TRBJ2-3; 8 bases fit TRBD2. The CDR3 length is 15 residues. The germline CDR1 and CDR2 sequences are MNHNS and SASEGT. V dropped 3 bases and J dropped 2; count of bases not matched to a gene: 4. CDR3 sequence (DNA): TGTGCCAGCAGTGAGCGGGGGGCTTCCACAGATACGCAGTATTTT. Protein product: CASSERGASTDTQYF.

V gene TRBV2 combines with J gene TRBJ2-3; 15 positions match TRBD2. The CDR3 sequence is 17 residues long. Germline CDR1 is SNHLY and CDR2 is FYNNEI. V was pared by 6 bases and J by 4 bases, with 8 bases of the junction left unmatched. The CDR3 region is CASSHRTSGGGADTQYF. The CDR3, as DNA: TGTGCCAGCAGCCATAGGACTAGCGGGGGGGGCGCAGATACGCAGTATTTT.

The chain uses TRBV9 and TRBJ2-1; 9 nucleotides line up with TRBD2. V shed 0 bases, J shed 0 bases, and the junction held 4 bases outside the gene matches. This CDR3 contains 17 residues. Germline V CDR1 and CDR2: SGDLS, YYNGEE. The CDR3 loop is CASSVAWTSDSYNEQFF. As DNA, the CDR3 is TGTGCCAGCAGCGTAGCCTGGACTAGCGACTCCTACAATGAGCAGTTCTTC.

J is TRBJ2-7 and V is TRBV11-2; a weak D match, TRBD1 (6 bases). The CDR3 consists of 16 residues. CDR1 is SGHAT and CDR2 is FQNNGV in the germline V gene. Trimming cost V 5 bases and J 1 base, with 18 bases left between them. Here the CDR3 reads CASSPLNREGSYEQYF. CDR3 sequence (DNA): TGTGCCAGCAGCCCCCTGAACAGGGAAGGATCCTACGAGCAGTACTTC.

The V gene is TRBV4-3, the J gene TRBJ1-3; 7 bases match TRBD1. With V trimmed by 0 bases and J by 8 bases, 10 bases remained unmatched. The CDR3 spans 16 residues. CDR1 is LGHNA and CDR2 is YSLEER in the germline V gene. DNA of the CDR3: TGCGCCAGCAGCCAAGATATGAGGGGGCTCGGAGACACCATATATTTT. It codes for CASSQDMRGLGDTIYF.

V and J are TRBV14 and TRBJ2-7, with 8 bases aligning to TRBD1. The CDR3 totals 14 residues. Germline values: CDR1 SGHDN, CDR2 FVKESK. The J segment lost 6 bases and the V segment lost 4 bases, leaving 8 bases of the junction unmatched. The CDR3, as DNA: TGTGCCAGCAGCCCCCGACAGGGGCAGGGCGAGCAGTACTTC. Its protein product is CASSPRQGQGEQYF. The full variable domain, rest sourced from reference TRBV14 and TRBJ2-7, is EAGVTQFPSHSVIEKGQTVTLRCDPISGHDNLYWYRRVMGKEIKFLLHFVKESKQDESGMPNNRFLAERTGGTYSTLKVQPAELEDSGVYFCASSPRQGQGEQYFGPGTRLTVT.

The rearrangement uses TRBV5-1 and TRBJ1-3, with TRBD1 matching over 8 bases. CDR3 length equals 15 residues. Germline values: CDR1 SGHRS, CDR2 YFSETQ. After removal of 5 bases from V and 0 bases from J, the junction contained 4 bases not matched to a gene. The CDR3 sequence: CASRRTGTSGNTIYF. The CDR3 DNA reads TGCGCCAGCAGACGGACAGGGACCTCTGGAAACACCATATATTTT.